These T cell receptor beta chains were read from a single sample in a study of cytomegalovirus exposure and HLA in healthy donors. Produced via immunoSEQ multiplex PCR; TCRdb's table is partial and in-frame only. The table shows 170,000 or so clones, with just under 80% occurring only once. Sequencing was done on a sample of PBMCs. These receptors originate from a woman between 45 and 60 years old in good health and CMV-seropositive. Both conserved end residues are part of each CDR3. A D gene is named only where the DNA matches it firmly. Clone size is not always given. Where it is, it says once, few, many or a class for expanded clones.

>TRBJ1-1|once|14|TRBV5-1|-
TGCGCCAGCAGCGTGGACGGTTTGAACACTGAAGCTTTCTTT
CASSVDGLNTEAFF
>TRBJ2-2|-|12|TRBV10-3|TRBD1
TGTGCCATTTGGACAGGGACCGGGGAGCTGTTTTTT
CAIWTGTGELFF
>TRBJ2-7|-|12|TRBV30|-
TGTGCCTGGACAGGACACTCCTACGAGCAGTACTTC
CAWTGHSYEQYF
>TRBJ2-1|-|15|TRBV11-2|-
TGTGCCAGCAGTAAAATAAGCGGGCGTAACAATGAGCAGTTCTTC
CASSKISGRNNEQFF
>TRBJ1-4|-|17|TRBV7-6|-
TGTGCCAGCAGCCACGGACTGGGAGGGACGACTAATGAAAAACTGTTTTTT
CASSHGLGGTTNEKLFF
>TRBJ1-3|-|15|TRBV5-5|-
TGTGCCAGCAGCCTCCTCGCTAACTCTGGAAACACCATATATTTT
CASSLLANSGNTIYF
>TRBJ1-2|-|14|TRBV2|-
TGTGCCAGCAGTGGTGGGGTCGCGGGCTATGGCTACACCTTC
CASSGGVAGYGYTF
>TRBJ1-5|-|14|TRBV7-2|-
TGTGCCAGCAGCCCGGGGGGGAGCAATCAGCCCCAGCATTTT
CASSPGGSNQPQHF
>TRBJ1-1|-|15|TRBV13|-
TGTGCCAGCAGCTTACCTTGGGACTTGAACACTGAAGCTTTCTTT
CASSLPWDLNTEAFF
>TRBJ1-2|few|15|TRBV27|TRBD1
TGTGCCAGCAGTCCCGGGACAGGGGGACGAAGTGGCTACACCTTC
CASSPGTGGRSGYTF
>TRBJ2-7|-|15|TRBV7-9|-
TGTTCCAGCAGCTTCAAGGCAGGGGTTTCCTACGAGCAGTACTTC
CSSSFKAGVSYEQYF
>TRBJ2-4|-|13|TRBV28|-
TGTGCCAGCCTCGACACAGCCAAAAACATTCAGTACTTC
CASLDTAKNIQYF
>TRBJ2-3|-|15|TRBV18|-
TGTGCCAGCTCACCTCGGAAGGGGGGGACAGATACGCAGTATTTT
CASSPRKGGTDTQYF
>TRBJ2-3|-|15|TRBV30|-
TGTGCCTGGAGTGTAGGGGGGGCCGACGGAGATACGCAGTATTTT
CAWSVGGADGDTQYF
>TRBJ2-5|-|16|TRBV19|TRBD2
TGTGCCAGTAGTGAAGCGACTAGCGGGGGCCCTTCGACCCAGTACTTC
CASSEATSGGPSTQYF
>TRBJ2-1|-|15|TRBV6-4|TRBD2
TGTGCCAGCAGTGACGGACTAGCCGGGGCCAATGAGCAGTTCTTC
CASSDGLAGANEQFF
>TRBJ1-1|-|13|TRBV5-1|-
TGCGCCAGCAGGGCAGGATCGAACACTGAAGCTTTCTTT
CASRAGSNTEAFF
>TRBJ1-2|once|10|TRBV29-1|-
TGCAGCGTTGTTACAGAGGGCTACACCTTC
CSVVTEGYTF
>TRBJ2-1|-|15|TRBV6-5|TRBD2
TGTGCCAGCAGTCCAGTAGCGGGGGGGCTTATTGAGCAGTTCTTC
CASSPVAGGLIEQFF
>TRBJ1-1|few|13|TRBV4-1|TRBD1
TGCGCCAGCAGCCAAGATTTATTGGGGACAGTTCCCTTT
CASSQDLLGTVPF
>TRBJ2-5|-|17|TRBV19|TRBD2
TGTGCCAGTAGAGGGAGGGGGTTACTAGCGGGGGAAGAGACCCAGTACTTC
CASRGRGLLAGEETQYF
>TRBJ2-1|-|19|TRBV5-8|TRBD2
TGTGCCAGCAGCCCCGGGACTAGCGGGGGCCAGAGCTCCTACAATGAGCAGTTCTTC
CASSPGTSGGQSSYNEQFF
>TRBJ1-4|-|16|TRBV5-6|TRBD1
TGTGCCAGCAGCACCGACAGGGCGCTGACTAATGAAAAACTGTTTTTT
CASSTDRALTNEKLFF
>TRBJ1-1|-|11|TRBV14|-
TGTGCCAGCAGCCAAGTAACTGAAGCTTTCTTT
CASSQVTEAFF
>TRBJ2-7|-|13|TRBV11-2|-
TGTGCCAGCAGCTTAGATCCCCTAGACGAGCAGTACTTC
CASSLDPLDEQYF
>TRBJ1-2|-|14|TRBV28|TRBD1
TGTGCCAGCAGTACCTGGACAGGGTCCTATGGCTACACCTTC
CASSTWTGSYGYTF
>TRBJ1-2|-|13|TRBV6-5|-
TGTGCCAGCAGTTTTCAGAGACTCTATGGCTACACCTTC
CASSFQRLYGYTF
>TRBJ2-2|-|16|TRBV19|TRBD1
TGTGCCAGTAGGGCCGGGACAGGGGGAGAGACCGGGGAGCTGTTTTTT
CASRAGTGGETGELFF
>TRBJ1-5|-|14|TRBV7-2|TRBD1
TGTGCCAGCAGCTTCACAGGGGGCGAACAGCCCCAGCATTTT
CASSFTGGEQPQHF
>TRBJ2-7|-|13|TRBV5-5|-
TGTGCCAGCAGCTCCGTAGCGCGGTACGAGCAGTACTTC
CASSSVARYEQYF
>TRBJ2-7|-|14|TRBV5-4|-
TGTGCCAGCAGCTTGGTTGGGACTCCCTACGAGCAGTACTTC
CASSLVGTPYEQYF
>TRBJ2-4|once|15|TRBV6-6|TRBD2
TGTGCCAGCAGTTACAGTCGGGGGGGCCCCATCATTCAGTACTTC
CASSYSRGGPIIQYF
>TRBJ1-5|once|14|TRBV6-5|TRBD1
TGTGCCAGCAGTCCCGGGACAGGGGGCCCCCTGAAGCATTTT
CASSPGTGGPLKHF
>TRBJ1-2|-|15|TRBV14|TRBD1
TGTGCCAGCAGCCCGTGGACAGGGGGCGATAAGGGCTACACCTTC
CASSPWTGGDKGYTF
>TRBJ2-5|few|13|TRBV14|-
TGTGCCAGCAGCCAAGGGGGGCGTGAGACCCAGTACTTC
CASSQGGRETQYF
>TRBJ2-7|few|16|TRBV23-1|-
TGCGCCAGCAGTCAACTTACAGGGAGTTCCGCCTACGAGCAGTACTTC
CASSQLTGSSAYEQYF
>TRBJ2-3|-|14|TRBV15|-
TGTGCCACCAGCAGGGGCAGTTCCACAGATACGCAGTATTTT
CATSRGSSTDTQYF
>TRBJ2-1|-|16|TRBV9|TRBD2
TGTGCCAGCAGCGTAGTCCCGGGGGGGGCCGGACATGAGCAGTTCTTC
CASSVVPGGAGHEQFF
>TRBJ1-2|-|16|TRBV19|TRBD1
TGTGCCAGTAGTATCAGAAGACAGGGGAGAGTCTATGGCTACACCTTC
CASSIRRQGRVYGYTF
>TRBJ2-2|-|14|TRBV7-3|-
TGTGCCAGCAGCTCGGACATATCCACCGGGGAGCTGTTTTTT
CASSSDISTGELFF